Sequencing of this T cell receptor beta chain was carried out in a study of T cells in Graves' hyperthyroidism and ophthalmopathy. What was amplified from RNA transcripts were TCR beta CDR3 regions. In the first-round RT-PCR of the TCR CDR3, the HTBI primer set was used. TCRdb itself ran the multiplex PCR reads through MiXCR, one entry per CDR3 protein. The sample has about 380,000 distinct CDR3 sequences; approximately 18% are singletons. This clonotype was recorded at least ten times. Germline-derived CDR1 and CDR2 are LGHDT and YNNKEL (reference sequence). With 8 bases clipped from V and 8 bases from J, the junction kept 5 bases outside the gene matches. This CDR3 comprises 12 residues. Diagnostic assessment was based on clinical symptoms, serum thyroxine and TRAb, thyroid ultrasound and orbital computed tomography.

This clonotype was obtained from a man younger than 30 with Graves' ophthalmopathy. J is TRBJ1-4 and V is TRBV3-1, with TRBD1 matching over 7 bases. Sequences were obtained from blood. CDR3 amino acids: CASGTAGEKLFF. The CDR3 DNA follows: TGTGCCAGCGGGACAGCGGGGGAAAAACTGTTTTTT.